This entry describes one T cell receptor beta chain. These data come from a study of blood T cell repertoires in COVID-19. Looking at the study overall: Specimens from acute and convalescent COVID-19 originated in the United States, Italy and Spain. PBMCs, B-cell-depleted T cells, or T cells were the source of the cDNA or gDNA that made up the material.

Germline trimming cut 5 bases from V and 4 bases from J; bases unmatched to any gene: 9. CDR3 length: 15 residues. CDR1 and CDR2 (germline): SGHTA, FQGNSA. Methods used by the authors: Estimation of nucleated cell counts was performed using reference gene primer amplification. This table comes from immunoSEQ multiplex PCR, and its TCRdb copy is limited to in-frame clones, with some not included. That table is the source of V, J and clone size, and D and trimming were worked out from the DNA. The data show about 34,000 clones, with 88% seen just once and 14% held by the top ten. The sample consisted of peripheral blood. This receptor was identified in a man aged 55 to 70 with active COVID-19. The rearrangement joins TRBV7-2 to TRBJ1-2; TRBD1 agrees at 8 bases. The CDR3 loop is CASSPQGALIYGYTF. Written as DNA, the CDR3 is TGTGCCAGCAGCCCCCAGGGGGCCTTAATCTATGGCTACACCTTC.